This T cell receptor beta chain was sequenced in a study of blood T cell repertoires in COVID-19. Overall study: Specimens from acute and convalescent COVID-19 originated in the United States, Italy and Spain. PBMCs, B-cell-depleted T cells, or T cells provided the cDNA or gDNA that made up the material.

In the authors' workflow: Estimation of nucleated cell counts was performed using reference gene primer amplification. This table comes from immunoSEQ multiplex PCR, and its TCRdb copy is limited to in-frame clones, with some not included. That table supplies the V and J calls and clone size; D and trimming were determined from the DNA. The sample has 200,000 to 250,000 clones, around 90% seen once. Germline-derived CDR1 and CDR2 are SGHRS and YFSETQ. The CDR3 contains 14 residues. The germline V and J ends were trimmed by 5 bases and 4 bases, with 14 bases remaining between them. The source material was peripheral blood. The source is a man aged 55 to 70 who had recovered from COVID-19. The genes are TRBV5-1 and TRBJ2-3; D not resolved. In DNA form, the CDR3 reads TGCGCCAGCAGACGGAGTCATCCCTCAGATACGCAGTATTTT. Translation gives CASRRSHPSDTQYF.